This T cell receptor beta chain was documented in a study of metastatic and nonmetastatic thyroid tumors (TCRdb year 2020). Study-level background: Repertoires from peripheral blood and from tumor or nodule tissue samples of malignant and benign thyroid patients were compared. General findings and caveats noted by the study authors: In both blood and tumor samples, malignant tumors were reported to have significantly higher TCR beta diversity than benign nodules.

CDR1 and CDR2, looked up from the germline V gene (reference sequence), are DFQATT and SNEGSKA. V loses 0 bases, J loses 5 bases, and the germline ends lie 5 bases apart. The CDR3 sequence holds 12 residues, the cysteine and phenylalanine included. Of all the DNA, just the CDR3 is kept, 36 bases in frame from base 1. No patient had received any treatment before thyroid surgery. The study retrospectively analysed patient clinical samples collected from about 2012 to 2019 using T-cell receptor beta sequencing. Library generation was performed with PCR. Reads for this sample came from an Illumina HiSeq 4000. The TCR beta-chain CDR3 region of each patient was profiled by high-throughput sequencing. Per the source publication's procedure: Drawing on CDR3 differences between clinicopathological groups, the researchers built a classifier meant to tell apart patients with distant-metastatic papillary thyroid cancer. To measure repertoire diversity the researchers used the Shannon index, while the Morisita-Horn index served to gauge how similar the tumor and blood repertoires were. TCRdb reprocessing: public reads trimmed at Q25 with fastp, clones called with MiXCR, in-frame beta chains kept. TCRdb, not the authors, supplied the V and J calls. Present in this sample are over 25,000 clones, 16% of which were seen just once. The top ten hold about 6.5% of the sample.

This clone was found a few times. The antigen it binds to is not known. Per-base qualities were not stored, and no clone one base away is much larger. The specimen was blood. The chain couples TRBV20-1 to TRBJ1-3, with no confidently assigned D gene. The receptor was derived from a male donor with papillary thyroid cancer or a benign thyroid nodule (not recorded which). Some clones in this sample may be carry-over from other donors' samples. The nucleotide sequence reads as follows: TGCAGTGCTAGAGATATACGAAACACCATATATTTT. The translation is CSARDIRNTIYF.